A single sample is the source of the 12 T cell receptor beta chains below, sequenced in a study of shared clonotypes between healthy human individuals. The protocol was immunoSEQ multiplex PCR, while the TCRdb copy is restricted to in-frame clones and leaves out a portion. This table holds nearly 1,000,000 clones, 76% found once. The sample consisted of memory CD4+ T cells sorted from blood. Subset: CD45RA-negative fraction. Receptors were obtained from a man younger than 35 in good health.

This sequence joins TRBV18 and TRBJ1-2; 10 bases align to TRBD1. The CDR3 runs to 16 residues. With V trimmed by 2 bases and J by 3 bases, 6 bases remained unmatched. Germline CDR1 reads KGHSH; CDR2 reads LQKENI. This CDR3 reads CASSPGPGTGDYGYTF. The CDR3 region has the DNA TGTGCCAGCTCACCAGGACCGGGGACAGGGGACTATGGCTACACCTTC.

This rearrangement joins TRBV9 to TRBJ2-3, with 9 bases matching TRBD1. The CDR3 totals 17 residues. Trimming cost V 3 bases and J 1 base; bases outside gene matches: 9. CDR1 is SGDLS, CDR2 YYNGEE, per germline. CDR3 residues: CASSAAKGTGRTDTQYF. The CDR3 DNA sequence: TGTGCCAGCAGCGCGGCCAAAGGGACAGGGCGCACAGATACGCAGTATTTT.

The J gene is TRBJ2-5, the V gene TRBV4-1, with 7 bases lining up with TRBD2. Trimming cost V 1 base and J 5 bases; bases outside gene matches: 13. This CDR3 has 17 amino acids. Germline CDR1 reads MGHRA; CDR2 reads YSYEKL. The CDR3 protein is CASSQGLMYGGGETQYF. CDR3 sequence (DNA): TGCGCCAGCAGCCAAGGATTAATGTATGGGGGAGGGGAGACCCAGTACTTC.

V is TRBV5-4 and J is TRBJ2-2, with 7 nucleotides matching TRBD1. This CDR3 comprises 15 residues. Per the germline V gene, CDR1 is SGHNT and CDR2 is YYREEE (reference sequence). Trimming took 2 bases from V and 7 from J; bases not matched to a gene: 8. The CDR3 protein is CASSLGQAVGGELFF. The CDR3 coding sequence is TGTGCCAGCAGCTTAGGACAGGCCGTAGGCGGGGAGCTGTTTTTT. Full variable domain (remainder filled in from reference TRBV5-4 and TRBJ2-2): ETGVTQSPTHLIKTRGQQVTLRCSSQSGHNTVSWYQQALGQGPQFIFQYYREEENGRGNFPPRFSGLQFPNYSSELNVNALELDDSALYLCASSLGQAVGGELFFGEGSRLTVL.

The chain is built from TRBV11-2 and TRBJ2-2, with D hard to call. Germline lookup yields CDR1 SGHAT and CDR2 FQNNGV. Trimming left V 5 bases short and J 5 bases short, with 12 bases between. The CDR3 covers 14 residues. This chain's CDR3 is CASSPPSRTGELFF. The CDR3 DNA is TGTGCCAGCAGCCCCCCGTCTCGTACCGGGGAGCTGTTTTTT.

The chain employs TRBV6-5 and TRBJ1-5; 7 nucleotides align to TRBD1. Germline trimming cut 6 bases from V and 4 bases from J; bases unmatched to any gene: 6. Germline values: CDR1 MNHEY, CDR2 SVGAGI. This CDR3 has 14 amino acids. The CDR3 DNA follows: TGTGCCAGCAGCCCCGCACAGGGGAATCAGCCCCAGCATTTT. This translates into CASSPAQGNQPQHF.

There are a few counts of this clone. This specimen includes other DNA sequences encoding the same CDR3. This sequence joins TRBV6-1 and TRBJ2-7; no definite D call. CDR3 length: 10 amino acids. The germline V gene encodes CDR1 MNHNS and CDR2 SASEGT. Between the trimmed V and J ends, which lost 5 bases and 3 bases, there was a span of 2 bases. For the CDR3, the DNA is TGTGCCAGCAGTAACTACGAGCAGTACTTC. It codes for CASSNYEQYF.

The chain recombines TRBV6-5 with TRBJ1-6; a possible D gene is TRBD1 (5 bases). Germline V gene lookup returns CDR1 MNHEY and CDR2 SVGAGI. V lost 4 bases and J lost 10, with 8 bases in between. The length of the CDR3 is 12 residues. The DNA for the CDR3 is TGTGCCAGCAGTTCGGGGCTGTCACCCCTCCACTTT. This translates into CASSSGLSPLHF.

The chain couples TRBV5-1 to TRBJ2-7, with D possibly matching TRBD2 (6 bases). The ends were cut back, 7 bases at V and 0 bases at J, with 17 bases in the middle. This CDR3 region has 15 residues. The V gene's germline CDR1 is SGHRS and CDR2 YFSETQ. The chain's CDR3 is CASGASAGLSYEQYF. The CDR3 DNA is TGCGCCAGCGGAGCGTCGGCGGGACTCTCCTACGAGCAGTACTTC. Together with reference TRBV5-1 and TRBJ2-7, the CDR3 gives the full variable domain: KAGVTQTPRYLIKTRGQQVTLSCSPISGHRSVSWYQQTPGQGLQFLFEYFSETQRNKGNFPGRFSGRQFSNSRSEMNVSTLELGDSALYLCASGASAGLSYEQYFGPGTRLTVT.

Of note for this clone: This same CDR3 is encoded by further DNA sequences in the sample. V gene TRBV5-1 combines with J gene TRBJ2-5; the match to TRBD2 covers 7 bases. The CDR3 covers 14 residues. Germline assignment: CDR1 SGHRS and CDR2 YFSETQ. V shed 1 base, J shed 1 base, and the junction held 1 base outside the gene matches. The chain's CDR3 is CASSLSSGQETQYF. CDR3 coding DNA: TGCGCCAGCAGCTTGTCTAGCGGCCAAGAGACCCAGTACTTC.

V is TRBV11-2 and J is TRBJ1-2; 7 bases agree with TRBD1. There are 15 residues in the CDR3. CDR1 is SGHAT and CDR2 is FQNNGV in the germline V gene. J gave up 3 bases and V 1 base, and 5 bases lay outside the gene matches. Here the CDR3 DNA reads TGTGCCAGCAGCTTAGGACAGGGAATCGACTATGGCTACACCTTC. This translates into CASSLGQGIDYGYTF.

The V gene is TRBV11-2, the J gene TRBJ1-1; TRBD1 aligns across 7 bases. The germline CDR1 and CDR2 sequences are SGHAT and FQNNGV. V was pared by 5 bases and J by 0 bases, with 9 bases of the junction left unmatched. The length of the CDR3 is 16 residues. This CDR3 reads CASSPGTAPMNTEAFF. In DNA, the CDR3 is TGTGCCAGCAGCCCTGGGACAGCTCCCATGAACACTGAAGCTTTCTTT. The entire variable domain, with the rest obtained from reference TRBV11-2 and TRBJ1-1, is as follows: EAGVAQSPRYKIIEKRQSVAFWCNPISGHATLYWYQQILGQGPKLLIQFQNNGVVDDSQLPKDRFSAERLKGVDSTLKIQPAKLEDSAVYLCASSPGTAPMNTEAFFGQGTRLTVV.